This paragraph reports one TCR beta chain. Method: immunoSEQ multiplex PCR; TCRdb's copy keeps in-frame clones and lacks some. This table holds 100,000 or so clones, about 91% found once. This CDR3 has 15 amino acids. V shed 6 bases and J 3 bases; nucleotides not matched to a gene: 10. Germline-derived CDR1 and CDR2 are MDHEN and SYDVKM. The source of the sample is a study of T cell changes during pregnancy in multiple sclerosis. The sample in question was peripheral blood, obtained in the second trimester of pregnancy. The chain recombines TRBV28 with TRBJ1-1, with 7 bases lining up with TRBD1. This clonotype was obtained from a female donor with multiple sclerosis, enrolled in a pregnancy study. DNA of the CDR3: TGTGCCAGCAGCCCGCCGGGACAGCTTTACACTGAAGCTTTCTTT. It yields the protein CASSPPGQLYTEAFF.